Listed below are T cell receptor beta chains from one sample, sequenced in a study of human T cells and chemical hapten exposure. TCRdb redid the calling of the RACE reads with MiXCR, one entry per CDR3 protein. The sample lists under 40,000 distinct CDR3 sequences; 9% to 15% were seen once. Here the sequenced sample was whole blood, taken in connection with sensitization to the hapten diphenylcyclopropenone (DPC). The receptors derive from a woman aged 40 to 50 with alopecia areata. Some clones in this sample may be carry-over from other donors' samples. CDR3s include the opening cysteine and the closing phenylalanine or tryptophan. Part of the rows lack a size; the others show once, few, many or a class for expanded clones.

CDR3	size	J	V
CASSQDFGRLAGLEQFF	few	TRBJ2-1	TRBV4-3
CASSLSVGHNYEQYF	-	TRBJ2-7	TRBV28
CAWSVGSYSAYNEQFF	few	TRBJ2-1	TRBV30
CASSESPGQGSQETQYF	few	TRBJ2-5	TRBV25-1
CASRPSGGGWYFF	few	TRBJ2-1	TRBV28
CASSLLAAGGYTF	many	TRBJ1-2	TRBV27
CAISGLDPTSYEQYF	-	TRBJ2-7	TRBV10-3
CASSGRGYSNQPQHF	-	TRBJ1-5	TRBV19
CASSRKAGFQETQYF	many	TRBJ2-5	TRBV12-3/TRBV12-4
CALSREMGTEAFF	-	TRBJ1-1	TRBV6-1
CASSLLMGRGHEQNF	-	TRBJ2-7	TRBV7-8
CASVSGGTSYNEQFF	many	TRBJ2-1	TRBV19
CASRTGINEQFF	-	TRBJ2-1	TRBV28
CATTAGGRVLDNEQFF	many	TRBJ2-1	TRBV12-3/TRBV12-4
CASSPSRDVKEKLFF	many	TRBJ1-4	TRBV18
CSARPATDQPQHF	few	TRBJ1-5	TRBV20-1
CSAPLRGGETQYF	-	TRBJ2-5	TRBV20-1
CASSIGWSRNEKLFF	few	TRBJ1-4	TRBV19
CSVRGVQETQYF	-	TRBJ2-5	TRBV20-1
CASSLNSVDTQYF	many	TRBJ2-3	TRBV11-3
CSVRSSDTQYF	few	TRBJ2-3	TRBV29-1
CASSSTVMIGANVLTF	many	TRBJ2-6	TRBV7-9
CASSIPYNEQFF	many	TRBJ2-1	TRBV19
CASSVGQSDTDTQYF	-	TRBJ2-3	TRBV9
CASSFQGTYNEQFF	many	TRBJ2-1	TRBV3-1
CASSFSVAGELFF	many	TRBJ2-2	TRBV6-2/TRBV6-3
CSVGFTGGNEQYF	few	TRBJ2-7	TRBV29-1
CASSPGGQETQYF	-	TRBJ2-5	TRBV18
CAISERTGVGNEQFF	many	TRBJ2-1	TRBV10-3
CASSAIAGAYNEQFF	few	TRBJ2-1	TRBV5-5
CASSAVGTTGELFF	few	TRBJ2-2	TRBV5-1
CASGTDTQYF	-	TRBJ2-3	TRBV28
CASSQESSGAMYQETQYF	many	TRBJ2-5	TRBV4-3
CASSPGGGTEAFF	-	TRBJ1-1	TRBV7-9
CASTQGLNTEAFF	many	TRBJ1-1	TRBV6-6
CASRSPQGARSGYTF	few	TRBJ1-2	TRBV27
CASSYELAGDGYEQYF	-	TRBJ2-7	TRBV6-5
CASTPLGPDTQYF	many	TRBJ2-3	TRBV28
CAIRGQGLYDEQFF	few	TRBJ2-1	TRBV10-3
CASSTGTGLSPLHF	-	TRBJ1-6	TRBV27
CSVATGSNTEAFF	many	TRBJ1-1	TRBV29-1
CASSSGLAGDGVYEQYF	many	TRBJ2-7	TRBV13
CSAVGQGDQPQHF	-	TRBJ1-5	TRBV20-1
CASSFGDARYNEQFF	many	TRBJ2-1	TRBV7-2
CASSPRAGASTDTQYF	many	TRBJ2-3	TRBV18
CASSSGQGLSNQPQHF	few	TRBJ1-5	TRBV7-6
CSAPDQGWETQYF	few	TRBJ2-5	TRBV20-1
CASSPDRDYGYTF	-	TRBJ1-2	TRBV18
CASSLSRQTQYF	many	TRBJ2-5	TRBV28
CASTDPQGAQNIQYF	many	TRBJ2-4	TRBV28
CASSSPLRPYEQYF	-	TRBJ2-7	TRBV5-5
CAPGTIPETQYF	few	TRBJ2-5	TRBV20-1
CASSLQGDTEAFF	-	TRBJ1-1	TRBV7-2
CASSTDRASFGELFF	-	TRBJ2-2	TRBV19
CAISGASGTPYEQYF	few	TRBJ2-7	TRBV10-3
CSVEGQENTEVFF	-	TRBJ1-1	TRBV29-1
CASSRYGGRRTEAFF	few	TRBJ1-1	TRBV4-1
CASSLLGQVLTGELFF	many	TRBJ2-2	TRBV11-2
CASSPPITGGQYNEQFF	-	TRBJ2-1	TRBV3-1
CATSRMGQQETQYF	-	TRBJ2-5	TRBV15